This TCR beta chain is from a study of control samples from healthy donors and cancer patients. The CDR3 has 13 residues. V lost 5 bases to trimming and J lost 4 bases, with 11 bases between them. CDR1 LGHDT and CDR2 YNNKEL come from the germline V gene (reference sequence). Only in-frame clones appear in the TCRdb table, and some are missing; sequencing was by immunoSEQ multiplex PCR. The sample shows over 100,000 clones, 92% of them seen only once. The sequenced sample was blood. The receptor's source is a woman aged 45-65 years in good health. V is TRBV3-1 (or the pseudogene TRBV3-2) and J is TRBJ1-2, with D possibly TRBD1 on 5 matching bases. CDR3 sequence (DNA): TGTGCCAGCAGCTCTGTTGACAGCTATGGCTACACCTTC. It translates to CASSSVDSYGYTF.